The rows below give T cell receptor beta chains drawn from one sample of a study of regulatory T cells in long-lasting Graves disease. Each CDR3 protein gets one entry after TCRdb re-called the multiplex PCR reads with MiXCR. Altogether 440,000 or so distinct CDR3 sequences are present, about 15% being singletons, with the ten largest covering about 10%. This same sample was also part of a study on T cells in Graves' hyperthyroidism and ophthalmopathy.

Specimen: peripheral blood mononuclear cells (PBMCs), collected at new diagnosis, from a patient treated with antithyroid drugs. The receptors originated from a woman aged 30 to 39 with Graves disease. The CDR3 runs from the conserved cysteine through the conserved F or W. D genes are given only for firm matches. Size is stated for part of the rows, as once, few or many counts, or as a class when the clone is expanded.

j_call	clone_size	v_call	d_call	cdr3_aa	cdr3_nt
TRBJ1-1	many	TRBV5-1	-	CASSLIAGAMNTEAFF	TGCGCCAGCAGCTTGATAGCAGGTGCGATGAACACTGAAGCTTTCTTT
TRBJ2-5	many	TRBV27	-	CASSYGSKKTQYF	TGTGCCAGCAGTTACGGATCGAAAAAGACCCAGTACTTC
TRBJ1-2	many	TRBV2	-	CASSEEGSGYGYTF	TGTGCCAGCAGTGAAGAGGGGTCGGGCTATGGCTACACCTTC
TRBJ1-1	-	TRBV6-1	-	CASSKGRSEAFF	TGTGCCAGCAGCAAAGGGAGGTCTGAAGCTTTCTTT
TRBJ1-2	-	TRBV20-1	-	CSARRADKIYGYTF	TGCAGTGCTAGACGCGCGGACAAAATCTATGGCTACACCTTC
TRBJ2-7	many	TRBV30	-	CAWNQGPYEQYF	TGTGCCTGGAATCAGGGCCCCTACGAGCAGTACTTC
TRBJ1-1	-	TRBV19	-	CASSDESEFYTEAFF	TGTGCCAGTAGTGACGAGAGTGAATTTTACACTGAAGCTTTCTTT
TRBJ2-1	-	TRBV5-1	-	CTSSFSQGSAYNEQFF	TGCACCAGCAGCTTTTCTCAGGGGAGCGCCTACAATGAGCAGTTCTTC
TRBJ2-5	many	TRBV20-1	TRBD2	CSARRYSGMETQYF	TGCAGTGCCCGACGTTATAGCGGGATGGAGACCCAGTACTTC
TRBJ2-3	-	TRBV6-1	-	CASRIRASDTQYF	TGTGCCAGCAGGATCAGGGCTTCAGATACGCAGTATTTT
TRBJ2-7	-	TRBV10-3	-	CAISEREVSYEQYF	TGTGCCATCAGTGAGAGGGAGGTCAGCTACGAGCAGTACTTC
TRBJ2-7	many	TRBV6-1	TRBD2	CASRRAGGPYEQYF	TGTGCCTCCCGGAGAGCGGGGGGCCCTTACGAGCAGTACTTC
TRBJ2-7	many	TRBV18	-	CASSGGWPASEQYF	TGTGCCAGCTCAGGGGGCTGGCCAGCCTCCGAGCAGTACTTC
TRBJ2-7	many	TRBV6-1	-	CASKFQVPYEQYF	TGTGCCAGCAAGTTTCAGGTTCCCTACGAGCAGTACTTC
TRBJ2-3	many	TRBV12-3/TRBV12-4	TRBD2	CASSPLAGTSTDTQYF	TGTGCCAGCAGTCCGCTAGCGGGTACAAGCACAGATACGCAGTATTTT
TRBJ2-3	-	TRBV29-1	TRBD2	CSVGLAGADTQYF	TGCAGCGTGGGACTAGCGGGAGCAGATACGCAGTATTTT